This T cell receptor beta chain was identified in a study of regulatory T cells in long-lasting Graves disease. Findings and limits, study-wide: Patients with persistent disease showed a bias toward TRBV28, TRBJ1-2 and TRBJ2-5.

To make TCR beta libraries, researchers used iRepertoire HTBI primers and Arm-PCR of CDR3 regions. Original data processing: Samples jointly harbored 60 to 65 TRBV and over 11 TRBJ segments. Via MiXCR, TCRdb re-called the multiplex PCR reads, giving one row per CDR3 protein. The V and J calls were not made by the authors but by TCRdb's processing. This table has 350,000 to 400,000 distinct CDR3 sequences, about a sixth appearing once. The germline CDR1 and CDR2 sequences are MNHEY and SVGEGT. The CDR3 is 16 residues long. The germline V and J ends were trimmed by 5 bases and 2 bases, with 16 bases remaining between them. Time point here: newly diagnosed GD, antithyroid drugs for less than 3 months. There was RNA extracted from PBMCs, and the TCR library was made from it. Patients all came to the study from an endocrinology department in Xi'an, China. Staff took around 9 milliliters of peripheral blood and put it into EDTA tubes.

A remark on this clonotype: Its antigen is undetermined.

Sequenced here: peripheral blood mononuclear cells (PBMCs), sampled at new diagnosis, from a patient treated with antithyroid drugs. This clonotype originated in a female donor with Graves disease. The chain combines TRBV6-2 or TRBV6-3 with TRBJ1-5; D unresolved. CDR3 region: CASSEGFVRRNQPQHF. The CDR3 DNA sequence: TGTGCCAGCAGTGAAGGGTTTGTTAGGCGCAATCAGCCCCAGCATTTT.